This entry lists 13 T cell receptor beta chains sequenced from one sample in a study of OX40 agonist ivuxolimab in advanced cancers. Produced via immunoSEQ multiplex PCR; TCRdb's table is partial and in-frame only. The repertoire holds about 62,000 clones, with about 80% as singletons. The specimen was CD4+ or CD8+ T cells sorted from blood, collected in a trial of the OX40 agonist ivuxolimab. These TCRs come from an adult with an advanced solid tumor such as melanoma, head and neck, liver or kidney cancer.

This sequence joins TRBV7-8 and TRBJ1-5; D not resolved. CDR1 SGHVS and CDR2 FQNEAQ come from the germline V gene. V was trimmed by 5 bases and J by 0 bases, leaving 23 bases between them. The CDR3 totals 19 residues. The CDR3 reads CASSPTAPRALYSNQPQHF. DNA of the CDR3: TGTGCCAGCAGCCCTACCGCGCCGCGGGCCCTTTATAGCAATCAGCCCCAGCATTTT.

This clone was counted only a few times. This sequence joins TRBV7-2 and TRBJ2-1; 9 bases are shared with TRBD2. With V trimmed by 1 base and J by 0 bases, 7 bases remained unmatched. The CDR3 covers 18 residues. Germline CDR1 is SGHTA and CDR2 is FQGNSA. The CDR3 reads CASSLGTSVRSSYNEQFF. The DNA of the CDR3 is TGTGCCAGCAGCTTAGGGACTAGCGTTCGGAGCTCCTACAATGAGCAGTTCTTC.

The chain uses TRBV2 and TRBJ2-5; D unclear. Trimming cost V 6 bases and J 1 base, with 15 bases left between them. The CDR3 is made up of 15 amino acids. The V gene's germline CDR1 is SNHLY and CDR2 FYNNEI. This CDR3 is CASRLSRSFQETQYF. The CDR3 DNA follows: TGTGCCAGCAGGCTGTCCCGGTCCTTCCAAGAGACCCAGTACTTC. Full variable domain (rest looked up from reference TRBV2 and TRBJ2-5): EPEVTQTPSHQVTQMGQEVILRCVPISNHLYFYWYRQILGQKVEFLVSFYNNEISEKSEIFDDQFSVERPDGSNFTLKIRSTKLEDSAMYFCASRLSRSFQETQYFGPGTRLLVL.

The chain links TRBV2 to TRBJ1-1; D not certain. Germline V gene lookup returns CDR1 SNHLY and CDR2 FYNNEI. The CDR3 totals 13 residues. The V and J ends lost 8 bases and 0 bases respectively, with 10 bases between them. The CDR3 region is CASGNELNTEAFF. In nucleotides, the CDR3 is TGTGCCAGCGGAAACGAATTGAACACTGAAGCTTTCTTT.

This clone occurred once. The chain combines TRBV28 with TRBJ2-5; D call uncertain. Trimming cost V 8 bases and J 5 bases, with 9 bases left between them. Per the germline V gene, CDR1 is MDHEN and CDR2 is SYDVKM. This CDR3 contains 11 residues. The CDR3 loop is CASVLGETQYF. The CDR3 bases are TGTGCCAGCGTCTTGGGGGAGACCCAGTACTTC. The complete variable domain, with remaining parts taken from reference TRBV28 and TRBJ2-5, reads DVKVTQSSRYLVKRTGEKVFLECVQDMDHENMFWYRQDPGLGLRLIYFSYDVKMKEKGDIPEGYSVSREKKERFSLILESASTNQTSMYLCASVLGETQYFGPGTRLLVL.

In its sample, this clone was seen once. The gene calls are TRBV18 and TRBJ1-2, with D possibly being TRBD1 (5 bases). V lost 3 bases and J 3 bases, leaving 8 bases between the germline ends. Germline V gene sequence: CDR1 KGHSH, CDR2 LQKENI. This CDR3 has 13 residues. CDR3 amino acids: CASSPDKDYGYTF. The CDR3 DNA reads as TGTGCCAGCTCACCGGACAAGGACTATGGCTACACCTTC.

The V gene is TRBV13, the J gene TRBJ1-4; D perhaps matches TRBD1 (5 bases). The CDR3 is made up of 17 amino acids. The V end was cut by 4 bases, the J end by 2 bases, with 17 bases between. The germline V gene has CDR1 PRHDT and CDR2 FYEKMQ (reference sequence). The CDR3 sequence: CASSYVPEGWTNEKLFF. CDR3 in DNA: TGTGCCAGCAGCTATGTCCCGGAGGGGTGGACTAATGAAAAACTGTTTTTT.

The J gene is TRBJ2-2, the V gene TRBV11-2, with D perhaps matching TRBD2 (5 bases). Trimming cost V 2 bases and J 1 base, with 8 bases left between them. The germline gives CDR1 SGHAT, CDR2 FQNNGV. This CDR3 has 15 residues. The CDR3 nucleotides read TGTGCCAGCAGCTTAAGGGCGGGGAACACCGGGGAGCTGTTTTTT. Its translation is CASSLRAGNTGELFF.

This clone was seen once. The chain combines TRBV6-5 with TRBJ2-7; D remains unclear. V lost 2 bases and J 2 bases, leaving 10 bases between the germline ends. This CDR3 contains 14 residues. In germline, CDR1 is MNHEY, CDR2 SVGAGI. CDR3 bases: TGTGCCAGCAGTTACGGCAGGCCACCCTACGAGCAGTACGTC. Translating gives CASSYGRPPYEQYV.

The chain employs TRBV5-8 and TRBJ1-1; D not resolved. This CDR3 has 12 amino acids. The V end was cut by 5 bases, the J end by 4 bases, with 9 bases between. CDR1 is SGHTS and CDR2 is YDEGEE in the germline V gene. CDR3 loop: CASRVRGTEAFF. CDR3 nucleotides: TGTGCCAGCAGGGTGCGGGGCACTGAAGCTTTCTTT. The full variable domain, rest sourced from reference TRBV5-8 and TRBJ1-1, is EAGVTQSPTHLIKTRGQQATLRCSPISGHTSVYWYQQALGLGLQFLLWYDEGEERNRGNFPPRFSGRQFPNYSSELNVNALELEDSALYLCASRVRGTEAFFGQGTRLTVV.

This clone was seen only a few times. The gene calls are TRBV19 and TRBJ1-5; D is possibly TRBD1 (5 bases). Germline CDR1 LNHDA, CDR2 SQIVND (reference sequence). CDR3 size: 13 residues. Between the trimmed V and J ends, which lost 4 bases and 5 bases, there was a span of 9 bases. This CDR3 is CASSTQGHQPQHF. The CDR3 nucleotides read TGTGCCAGTAGTACCCAGGGCCATCAGCCCCAGCATTTT.

The J gene is TRBJ2-1, the V gene TRBV9, with 11 positions matching TRBD2. The trim removed 2 bases at V and 9 bases at J, leaving 7 bases unmatched. This CDR3 is built from 15 residues. Germline lookup yields CDR1 SGDLS and CDR2 YYNGEE. CDR3 DNA: TGTGCCAGCAGCGTTGTAGCGGGGGGGCAGACTGAGCAGTTCTTC. It is translated as CASSVVAGGQTEQFF.

V and J are TRBV5-5 and TRBJ1-1; 10 bases are shared with TRBD1. Germline loops: CDR1 SGHKS, CDR2 YYEKEE (reference sequence). The V and J ends lost 0 bases and 6 bases, in that order; junction bases with no gene match: 5. This CDR3 spans 15 amino acids. DNA of the CDR3: TGTGCCAGCAGCTTGGGGACAGGGGGAGTGGCTGAAGCTTTCTTT. Amino acids: CASSLGTGGVAEAFF. Filled out from reference TRBV5-5 and TRBJ1-1, the complete variable domain reads DAGVTQSPTHLIKTRGQQVTLRCSPISGHKSVSWYQQVLGQGPQFIFQYYEKEERGRGNFPDRFSARQFPNYSSELNVNALLLGDSALYLCASSLGTGGVAEAFFGQGTRLTVV.